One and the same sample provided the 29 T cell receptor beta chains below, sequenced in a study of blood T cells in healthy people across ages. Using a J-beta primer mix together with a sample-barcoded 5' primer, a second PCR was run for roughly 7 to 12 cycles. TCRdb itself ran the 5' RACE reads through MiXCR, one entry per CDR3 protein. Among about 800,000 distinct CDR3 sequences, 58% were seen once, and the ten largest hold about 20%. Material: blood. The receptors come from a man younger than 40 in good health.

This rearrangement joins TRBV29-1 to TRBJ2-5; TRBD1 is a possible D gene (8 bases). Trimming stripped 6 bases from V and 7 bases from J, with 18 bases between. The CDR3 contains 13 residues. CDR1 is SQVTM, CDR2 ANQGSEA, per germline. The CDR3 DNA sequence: TGCAGCGTCGTCCCGACAGGGGAGGGGACCCAGTACTTC. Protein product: CSVVPTGEGTQYF. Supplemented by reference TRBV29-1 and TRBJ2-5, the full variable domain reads SAVISQKPSRDICQRGTSLTIQCQVDSQVTMMFWYRQQPGQSLTLIATANQGSEATYESGFVIDKFPISRPNLTFSTLTVSNMSPEDSSIYLCSVVPTGEGTQYFGPGTRLLVL.

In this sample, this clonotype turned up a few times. CDR3 region: CASSETGAAYNEQFF. CDR3 DNA sequence: TGTGCCAGCAGTGAGACAGGGGCTGCCTACAATGAGCAGTTCTTC. V gene TRBV6-6 combines with J gene TRBJ2-1, with 8 positions matching TRBD1. Trimming removed 5 bases from V and 2 bases from J; junction bases left unmatched: 5. Per the germline V gene, CDR1 is MNHNY and CDR2 is SVGAGI (reference sequence). CDR3 length equals 15 residues.

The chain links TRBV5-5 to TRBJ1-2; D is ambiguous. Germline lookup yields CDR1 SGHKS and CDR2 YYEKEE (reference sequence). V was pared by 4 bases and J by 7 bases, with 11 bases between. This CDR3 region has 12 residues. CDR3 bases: TGTGCCAGCAGCCAAGGTATAGGTGGCTACACCTTC. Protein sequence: CASSQGIGGYTF.

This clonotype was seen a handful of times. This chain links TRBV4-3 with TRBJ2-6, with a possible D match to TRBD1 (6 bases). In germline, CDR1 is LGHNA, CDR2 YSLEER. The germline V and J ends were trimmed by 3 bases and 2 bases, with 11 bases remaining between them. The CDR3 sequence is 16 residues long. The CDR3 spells CASSHRTGTGANVLTF. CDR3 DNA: TGCGCCAGCAGCCACCGAACAGGGACTGGGGCCAACGTCCTGACTTTC.

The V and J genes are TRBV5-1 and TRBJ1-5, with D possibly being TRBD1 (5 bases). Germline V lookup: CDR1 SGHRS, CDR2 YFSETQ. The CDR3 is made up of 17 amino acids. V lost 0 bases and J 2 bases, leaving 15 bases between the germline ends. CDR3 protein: CASSLEGEGVCNQPQHF. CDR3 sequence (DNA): TGCGCCAGCAGCTTGGAAGGGGAGGGAGTTTGCAATCAGCCCCAGCATTTT.

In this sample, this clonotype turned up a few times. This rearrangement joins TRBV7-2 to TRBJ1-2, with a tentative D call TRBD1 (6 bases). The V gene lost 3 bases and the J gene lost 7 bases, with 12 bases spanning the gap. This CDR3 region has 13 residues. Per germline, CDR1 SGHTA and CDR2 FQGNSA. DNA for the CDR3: TGTGCCAGCAGCTTCGGGGGGCTGGCTGGCTACACCTTC. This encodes CASSFGGLAGYTF.

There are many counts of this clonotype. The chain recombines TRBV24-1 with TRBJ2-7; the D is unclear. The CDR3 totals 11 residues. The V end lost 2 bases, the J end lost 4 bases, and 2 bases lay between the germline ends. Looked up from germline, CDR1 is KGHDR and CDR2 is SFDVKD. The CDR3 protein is CATSDSYEQYF. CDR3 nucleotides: TGTGCCACCAGTGATTCGTACGAGCAGTACTTC.

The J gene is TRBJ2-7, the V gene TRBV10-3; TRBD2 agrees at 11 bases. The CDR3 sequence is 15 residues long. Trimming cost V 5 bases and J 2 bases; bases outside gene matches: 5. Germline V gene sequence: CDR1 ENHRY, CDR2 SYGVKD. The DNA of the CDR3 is TGTGCCATCAGTTTCGGGACTAGCGGCACCTACGAGCAGTACTTC. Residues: CAISFGTSGTYEQYF.

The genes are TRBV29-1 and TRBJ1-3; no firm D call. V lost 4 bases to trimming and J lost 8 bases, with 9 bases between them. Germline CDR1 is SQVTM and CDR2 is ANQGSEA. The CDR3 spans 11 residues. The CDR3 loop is CSVVLAHTIYF. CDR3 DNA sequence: TGCAGCGTTGTCTTGGCGCACACCATATATTTT.

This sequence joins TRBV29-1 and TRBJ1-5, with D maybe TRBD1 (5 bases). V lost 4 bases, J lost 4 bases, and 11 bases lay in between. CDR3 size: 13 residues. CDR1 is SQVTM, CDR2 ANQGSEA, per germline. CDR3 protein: CSVVQGLNQPQHF. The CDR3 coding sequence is TGCAGCGTTGTTCAGGGATTAAATCAGCCCCAGCATTTT.

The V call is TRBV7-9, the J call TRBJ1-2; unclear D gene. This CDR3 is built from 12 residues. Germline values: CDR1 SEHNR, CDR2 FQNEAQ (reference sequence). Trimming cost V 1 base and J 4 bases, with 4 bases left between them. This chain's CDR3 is CASSLGPYGYTF. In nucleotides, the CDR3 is TGTGCCAGCAGCTTAGGTCCCTATGGCTACACCTTC.

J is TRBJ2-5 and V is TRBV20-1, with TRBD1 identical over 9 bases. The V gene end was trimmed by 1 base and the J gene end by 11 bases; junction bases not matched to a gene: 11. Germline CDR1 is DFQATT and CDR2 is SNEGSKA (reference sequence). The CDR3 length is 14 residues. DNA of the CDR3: TGCAGTGCTAGAGGTTCCGGGACAGGGTATGAGCAGTACTTC. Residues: CSARGSGTGYEQYF.

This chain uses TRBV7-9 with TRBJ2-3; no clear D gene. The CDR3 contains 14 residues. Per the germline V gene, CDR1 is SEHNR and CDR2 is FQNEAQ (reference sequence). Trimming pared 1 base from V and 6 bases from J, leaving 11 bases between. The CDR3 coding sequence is TGTGCCAGCAGCTTAGTCGACGTTTCGGATACGCAGTATTTT. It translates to CASSLVDVSDTQYF.

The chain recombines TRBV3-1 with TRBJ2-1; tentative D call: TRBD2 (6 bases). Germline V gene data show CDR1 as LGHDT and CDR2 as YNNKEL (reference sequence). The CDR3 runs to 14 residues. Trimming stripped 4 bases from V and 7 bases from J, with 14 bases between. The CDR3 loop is CASSPTGEENEQFF. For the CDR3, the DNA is TGTGCCAGCAGCCCAACTGGGGAGGAGAATGAGCAGTTCTTC.

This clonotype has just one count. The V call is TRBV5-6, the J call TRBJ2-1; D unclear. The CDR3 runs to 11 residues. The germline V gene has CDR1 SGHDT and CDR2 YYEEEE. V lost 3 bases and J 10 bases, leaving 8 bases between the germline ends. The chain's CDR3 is CASSWQHEQFF. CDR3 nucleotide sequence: TGTGCCAGCAGCTGGCAACACGAGCAGTTCTTC.

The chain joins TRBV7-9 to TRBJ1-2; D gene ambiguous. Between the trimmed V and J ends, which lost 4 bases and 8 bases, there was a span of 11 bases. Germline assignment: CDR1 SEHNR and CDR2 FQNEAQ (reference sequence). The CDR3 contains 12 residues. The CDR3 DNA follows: TGTGCCAGCAGCTCTAGGGCCTCAGGCTACACCTTC. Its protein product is CASSSRASGYTF.

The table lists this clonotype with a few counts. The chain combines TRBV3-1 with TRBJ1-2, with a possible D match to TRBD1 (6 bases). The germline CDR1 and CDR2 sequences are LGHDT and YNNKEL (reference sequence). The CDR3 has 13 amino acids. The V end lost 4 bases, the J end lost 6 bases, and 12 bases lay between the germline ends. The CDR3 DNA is TGTGCCAGCAGCCTGGGACAATTGGATGGCTACACCTTC. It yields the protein CASSLGQLDGYTF. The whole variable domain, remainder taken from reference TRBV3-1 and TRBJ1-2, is DTAVSQTPKYLVTQMGNDKSIKCEQNLGHDTMYWYKQDSKKFLKIMFSYNNKELIINETVPNRFSPKSPDKAHLNLHINSLELGDSAVYFCASSLGQLDGYTFGSGTRLTVV.

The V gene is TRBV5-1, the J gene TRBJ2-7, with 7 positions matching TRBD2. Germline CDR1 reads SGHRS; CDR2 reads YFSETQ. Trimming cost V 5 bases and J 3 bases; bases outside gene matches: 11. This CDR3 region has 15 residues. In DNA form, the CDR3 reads TGCGCCAGCAGTTCGAGCGGGGATACCTTCTACGAGCAGTACTTC. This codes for CASSSSGDTFYEQYF.

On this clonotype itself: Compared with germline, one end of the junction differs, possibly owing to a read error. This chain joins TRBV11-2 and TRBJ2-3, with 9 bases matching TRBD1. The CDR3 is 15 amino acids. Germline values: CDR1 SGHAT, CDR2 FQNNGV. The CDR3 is CACSLDPSQGAAQYF. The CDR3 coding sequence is TGTGCCTGCAGCTTAGATCCATCACAGGGGGCAGCGCAGTATTTT.

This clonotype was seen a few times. The CDR3 here is CASSQDASGTYNEQFF. The CDR3 DNA reads TGTGCCAGCAGCCAAGATGCTAGCGGGACCTACAATGAGCAGTTCTTC. The chain uses TRBV4-2 and TRBJ2-1; 9 bases are a match to TRBD2. Germline V gives CDR1 LGHNA, CDR2 YNFKEQ. The CDR3 has 16 amino acids. Unmatched junction bases numbered 2, after V lost 0 bases and J lost 2 bases.

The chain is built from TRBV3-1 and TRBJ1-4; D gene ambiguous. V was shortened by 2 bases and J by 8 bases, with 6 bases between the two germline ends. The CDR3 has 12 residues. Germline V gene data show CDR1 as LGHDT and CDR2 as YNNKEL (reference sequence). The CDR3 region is CASSQRKEKLFF. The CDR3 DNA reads TGTGCCAGCAGCCAACGAAAGGAAAAACTGTTTTTT. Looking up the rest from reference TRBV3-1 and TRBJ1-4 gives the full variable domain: DTAVSQTPKYLVTQMGNDKSIKCEQNLGHDTMYWYKQDSKKFLKIMFSYNNKELIINETVPNRFSPKSPDKAHLNLHINSLELGDSAVYFCASSQRKEKLFFGSGTQLSVL.

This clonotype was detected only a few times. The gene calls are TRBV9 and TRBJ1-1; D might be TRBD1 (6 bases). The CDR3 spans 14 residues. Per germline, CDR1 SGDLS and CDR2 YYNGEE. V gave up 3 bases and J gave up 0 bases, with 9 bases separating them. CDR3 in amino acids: CASSAYRVNTEAFF. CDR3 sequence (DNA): TGTGCCAGCAGCGCTTACAGGGTGAACACTGAAGCTTTCTTT.

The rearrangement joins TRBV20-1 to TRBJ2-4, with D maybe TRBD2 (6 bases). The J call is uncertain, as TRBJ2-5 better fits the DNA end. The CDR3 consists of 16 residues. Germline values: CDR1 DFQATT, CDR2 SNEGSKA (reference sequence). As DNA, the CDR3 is TGCAGTGCTCCCCCGTCCGCGGGAAGGGCGGGTGAGACCCAGTACTTC. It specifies CSAPPSAGRAGETQYF.

CDR3 sequence: CASSNGAEQYF. CDR3 DNA: TGTGCCAGCAGCAACGGGGCAGAGCAGTACTTC. The chain joins TRBV6-2 or TRBV6-3 to TRBJ2-7; either TRBD1 or TRBD2 may fit D (5 bases each). The germline V gene has CDR1 MNHEY and CDR2 SVGEGT. This CDR3 comprises 11 residues. V lost 6 bases to trimming and J lost 7 bases, with 10 bases between them.

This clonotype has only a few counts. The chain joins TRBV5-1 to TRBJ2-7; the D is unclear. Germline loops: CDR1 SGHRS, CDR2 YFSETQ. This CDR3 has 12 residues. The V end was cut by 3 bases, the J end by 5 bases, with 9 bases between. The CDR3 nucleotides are TGCGCCAGCAGCTCGGCCCTAAACGAGCAGTACTTC. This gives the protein CASSSALNEQYF.

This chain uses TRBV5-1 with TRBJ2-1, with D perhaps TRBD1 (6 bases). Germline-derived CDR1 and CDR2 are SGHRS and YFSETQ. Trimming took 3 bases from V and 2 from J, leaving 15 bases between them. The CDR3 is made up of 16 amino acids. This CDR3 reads CASSWGGGSTYNEQFF. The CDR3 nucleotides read TGCGCCAGCAGCTGGGGTGGGGGCAGTACCTACAATGAGCAGTTCTTC.

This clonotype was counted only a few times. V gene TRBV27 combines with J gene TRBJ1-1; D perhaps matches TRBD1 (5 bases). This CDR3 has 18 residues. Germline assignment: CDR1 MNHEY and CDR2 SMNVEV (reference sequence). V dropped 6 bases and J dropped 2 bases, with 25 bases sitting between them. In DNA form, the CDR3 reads TGTGCCAGCAGGAGTGGTCCGGCAGGGCGCTCACCTAACACTGAAGCTTTCTTT. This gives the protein CASRSGPAGRSPNTEAFF.

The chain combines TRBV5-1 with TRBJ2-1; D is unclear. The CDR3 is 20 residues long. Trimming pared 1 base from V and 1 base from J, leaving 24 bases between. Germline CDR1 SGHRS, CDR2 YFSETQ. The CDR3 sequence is CASSLRFATGPTRSYNEQFF. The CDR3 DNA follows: TGCGCCAGCAGCTTGAGGTTTGCAACCGGACCGACGAGGTCCTACAATGAGCAGTTCTTC.

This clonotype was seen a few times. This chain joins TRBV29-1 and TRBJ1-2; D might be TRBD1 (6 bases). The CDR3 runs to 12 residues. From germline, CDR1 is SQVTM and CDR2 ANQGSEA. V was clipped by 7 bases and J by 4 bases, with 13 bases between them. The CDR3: CSARTAAYGYTF. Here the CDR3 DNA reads TGCAGCGCAAGGACAGCCGCCTATGGCTACACCTTC.